The 26 T cell receptor beta chains listed next were all sequenced from one sample in a study of beta chain features in type 1 diabetes. The investigators reverse transcribed all of the isolated RNA, so they sequenced expressed TCRB transcripts. Assay: immunoSEQ multiplex PCR; the TCRdb copy retains only in-frame clones and omits some. Of just over 150,000 clones in the sample, over 8.5% were seen once. The material sequenced was central memory CD4+ T cells from blood. The receptor set was obtained from a man between 18 and 35 years old in good health.

The chain couples TRBV7-9 to TRBJ2-6; D gene uncertain. V was shortened by 10 bases and J by 0 bases, with 16 bases between the two germline ends. The CDR3 totals 16 residues. Germline V gene data show CDR1 as SEHNR and CDR2 as FQNEAQ (reference sequence). In DNA, the CDR3 is TGTGCCATCGATCCGGGTCTCCTCTCTGGGGCCAACGTCCTGACTTTC. Residues: CAIDPGLLSGANVLTF. Complete variable domain (other parts from reference TRBV7-9 and TRBJ2-6): DTGVSQNPRHKITKRGQNVTFRCDPISEHNRLYWYRQTLGQGPEFLTYFQNEAQLEKSRLLSDRFSAERPKGSFSTLEIQRTEQGDSAMYLCAIDPGLLSGANVLTFGAGSRLTVL.

This clone came up a few times. Different DNA sequences within this sample yield the same CDR3. The J gene is TRBJ2-1, the V gene TRBV9, with TRBD1 identical over 10 bases. Germline V gene sequence: CDR1 SGDLS, CDR2 YYNGEE. The CDR3 consists of 14 residues. Trimming cost V 0 bases and J 7 bases; bases outside gene matches: 1. CDR3 residues: CASSVGTGGNEQFF. In DNA, the CDR3 is TGTGCCAGCAGCGTAGGGACAGGGGGTAATGAGCAGTTCTTC.

This clone has more than one count but fewer than ten. The chain links TRBV12-2 to TRBJ2-6; the table calls TRBD1, which could not be checked here. TRBV12-2 is deemed a pseudogene. The CDR3 length is 19 residues. The CDR3 sequence: CASRLARDRGPSGANVLTF. CDR3 coding DNA: TGTGCAAGTCGCTTAGCGCGGGACAGGGGGCCCTCTGGGGCCAACGTCCTGACTTTC.

This clone has only a few counts. The rearrangement uses TRBV9 and TRBJ2-5; D is ambiguous. The DNA end favors TRBJ2-7, so the J call may be wrong. Germline CDR1 and CDR2: SGDLS and YYNGEE. This CDR3 is built from 14 residues. The CDR3 DNA reads as TGTGCCAGCAGCGTACGTGCAGGCTCCTACGAGCAGTACTTC. Its protein product is CASSVRAGSYEQYF.

The chain uses TRBV9 and TRBJ2-3; 14 bases line up with TRBD2. Trimming removed 0 bases from V and 4 bases from J; junction bases left unmatched: 1. CDR3 length: 16 amino acids. Germline CDR1 SGDLS, CDR2 YYNGEE. CDR3 loop: CASSVEGLAGADTQYF. The CDR3, as DNA: TGTGCCAGCAGCGTAGAGGGACTAGCGGGAGCAGATACGCAGTATTTT.

This clone was observed a few times. The gene calls are TRBV18 and TRBJ2-5; the D is unclear. The germline V gene encodes CDR1 KGHSH and CDR2 LQKENI. The V end lost 4 bases, the J end lost 5 bases, and 11 bases lay between the germline ends. CDR3 size: 13 residues. The CDR3 DNA sequence: TGTGCCAGCTCACGGAACAGTGAGGAGACCCAGTACTTC. It specifies CASSRNSEETQYF.

This clone was seen a few times. This CDR3 is also generated by other DNA sequences in the sample. The rearrangement links TRBV5-1 to TRBJ2-3; perhaps TRBD2 as D (6 bases). The CDR3 has 14 residues. The germline V gene encodes CDR1 SGHRS and CDR2 YFSETQ. Between the trimmed V and J ends, which lost 3 bases and 0 bases, there was a span of 8 bases. CDR3 amino acids: CASSSSGSTDTQYF. The CDR3 nucleotides read TGCGCCAGCAGCTCCAGCGGGAGCACAGATACGCAGTATTTT.

The chain couples TRBV6-6 to TRBJ2-7; TRBD1 matches at 12 bases. The V gene end was trimmed by 5 bases and the J gene end by 5 bases; junction bases not matched to a gene: 10. The CDR3 sequence is 16 residues long. The germline CDR1 and CDR2 sequences are MNHNY and SVGAGI (reference sequence). The CDR3 protein is CASSRAPGQGADEQYF. CDR3 DNA: TGTGCCAGCAGTCGCGCCCCGGGACAGGGGGCGGACGAGCAGTACTTC.

This chain connects TRBV14 to TRBJ1-2; 8 positions match TRBD1. J was trimmed by 5 bases and V by 4 bases; bases with no gene match: 6. The CDR3 totals 14 residues. The germline V gene encodes CDR1 SGHDN and CDR2 FVKESK. The CDR3 sequence is CASSRPGQAYGYTF. In nucleotides, the CDR3 is TGTGCCAGCAGCCGACCGGGACAGGCATATGGCTACACCTTC.

The chain combines TRBV5-1 with TRBJ2-5, with D hard to call. V was pared by 0 bases and J by 0 bases, with 12 bases between. CDR1 and CDR2 from the germline V gene are SGHRS and YFSETQ. CDR3 length: 16 residues. The CDR3 DNA reads TGCGCCAGCAGCTTGGGGCCCGTGGGGAACCAAGAGACCCAGTACTTC. It specifies CASSLGPVGNQETQYF.

This clone has just a few counts. The chain employs TRBV4-1 and TRBJ2-1; 9 bases fit TRBD1. The V and J ends lost 3 bases and 4 bases, in that order; junction bases with no gene match: 7. Germline V gene sequence: CDR1 MGHRA, CDR2 YSYEKL. The CDR3 loop spans 16 amino acids. The CDR3 loop reads CASSHSGTGLYNEQFF. The DNA for the CDR3 is TGCGCCAGCAGCCACTCCGGGACAGGGCTTTACAATGAGCAGTTCTTC.

The V and J genes are TRBV9 and TRBJ2-1; 11 nucleotides agree with TRBD2. Unmatched junction bases numbered 0, after V lost 3 bases and J lost 4 bases. Germline V gives CDR1 SGDLS, CDR2 YYNGEE. This CDR3 has 14 amino acids. In DNA, the CDR3 is TGTGCCAGCAGCGGACTAGCGGGGTACAATGAGCAGTTCTTC. Protein sequence: CASSGLAGYNEQFF.

This clone has a handful of counts. The J gene is TRBJ2-2, the V gene TRBV2; 7 positions match TRBD2. Germline lookup yields CDR1 SNHLY and CDR2 FYNNEI. Germline trimming cut 5 bases from V and 6 bases from J; bases unmatched to any gene: 9. The CDR3 has 15 residues. The CDR3 DNA follows: TGTGCCAGCAGTCCCCGGACTAGTGGGGCCGGGGAGCTGTTTTTT. Its protein is CASSPRTSGAGELFF.

The CDR3 region has the DNA TGTGCCAGCAGCTTCGACAATGAGCAGTTCTTC. It codes for CASSFDNEQFF. The chain is built from TRBV7-6 and TRBJ2-1; the D is unclear. The germline V and J ends were trimmed by 3 bases and 5 bases, with 2 bases remaining between them. Looked up from germline, CDR1 is SGHVS and CDR2 is FNYEAQ. CDR3 size: 11 residues.

The chain couples TRBV18 to TRBJ2-4; weak D call: TRBD1 (6 bases). Trimming took off 3 bases at V and 9 bases at J, with 12 bases between the two ends. Germline-derived CDR1 and CDR2 are KGHSH and LQKENI. The CDR3 consists of 13 residues. CDR3 loop: CASSPGQRSIQYF. As DNA, the CDR3 is TGTGCCAGCTCACCCGGACAGAGGAGCATTCAGTACTTC. Full variable domain (rest looked up from reference TRBV18 and TRBJ2-4): NAGVMQNPRHLVRRRGQEARLRCSPMKGHSHVYWYRQLPEEGLKFMVYLQKENIIDESGMPKERFSAEFPKEGPSILRIQQVVRGDSAAYFCASSPGQRSIQYFGAGTRLSVL.

Points on this clone: Other nucleotide sequences from this sample produce the same CDR3. The chain is built from TRBV29-1 and TRBJ2-1; D might be TRBD2 (5 bases). CDR1 and CDR2 (germline): SQVTM, ANQGSEA. The ends were cut back, 0 bases at V and 9 bases at J, with 12 bases in the middle. This CDR3 is 13 amino acids long. Written as DNA, the CDR3 is TGCAGCGTTGAAGAAGGTCTAGCAGGTGAGCAGTTCTTC. It codes for CSVEEGLAGEQFF.

This clone showed up many times. The rearrangement joins TRBV4-3 to TRBJ2-5, with D possibly matching TRBD1 (5 bases). The CDR3 is 15 residues long. Looked up from germline, CDR1 is LGHNA and CDR2 is YSLEER. V was shortened by 1 base and J by 5 bases, with 14 bases between the two germline ends. The CDR3 sequence is CASSQGGVKLETQYF. CDR3 DNA sequence: TGCGCCAGCAGCCAAGGGGGCGTCAAGTTGGAGACCCAGTACTTC.

The chain has TRBV14 and TRBJ2-5; possible D gene TRBD2, 7 bases. The length of the CDR3 is 14 residues. CDR1 and CDR2 from the germline V gene are SGHDN and FVKESK. The V end was cut by 2 bases, the J end by 5 bases, with 12 bases between. CDR3 region: CASSQSGGGETQYF. In DNA, the CDR3 is TGTGCCAGCAGCCAATCGGGGGGCGGCGAGACCCAGTACTTC.

The V and J genes are TRBV5-4 and TRBJ2-5; TRBD1 aligns across 9 bases. The CDR3 contains 13 residues. J gave up 5 bases and V 4 bases, and 3 bases lay outside the gene matches. CDR1 and CDR2 (germline): SGHNT, YYREEE (reference sequence). The chain's CDR3 is CASSRQGEETQYF. The CDR3 DNA reads TGTGCCAGCAGCCGACAGGGGGAGGAGACCCAGTACTTC. The full variable domain, rest sourced from reference TRBV5-4 and TRBJ2-5, is ETGVTQSPTHLIKTRGQQVTLRCSSQSGHNTVSWYQQALGQGPQFIFQYYREEENGRGNFPPRFSGLQFPNYSSELNVNALELDDSALYLCASSRQGEETQYFGPGTRLLVL.

In this sample, this clone turned up once. The chain uses TRBV5-1 and TRBJ2-3; 10 nucleotides agree with TRBD2. Looked up from germline, CDR1 is SGHRS and CDR2 is YFSETQ. This CDR3 comprises 15 residues. V trimming: 0 bases; J trimming: 6 bases; junction bases outside the gene matches: 4. CDR3 loop: CASSLASGGDDTQYF. The DNA for the CDR3 is TGCGCCAGCAGCTTGGCTAGCGGGGGAGATGATACGCAGTATTTT.

The chain employs TRBV28 and TRBJ2-3; 7 bases line up with TRBD1. V was clipped by 7 bases and J by 3 bases; unmatched bases: 4. This CDR3 contains 13 residues. Germline values: CDR1 MDHEN, CDR2 SYDVKM. The CDR3 loop reads CASTQGDTDTQYF. CDR3 bases: TGTGCCAGCACTCAGGGGGATACAGATACGCAGTATTTT.

This chain connects TRBV25-1 to TRBJ1-1; D unresolved. V was cut by 5 bases and J by 0 bases, with 7 bases left in between. The CDR3 sequence is 13 residues long. The germline CDR1 and CDR2 sequences are MGHDK and SYGVNS. This CDR3 is CASSSRLNTEAFF. CDR3 nucleotide sequence: TGTGCCAGCAGTTCTAGGCTGAACACTGAAGCTTTCTTT. The complete variable domain, with remaining parts taken from reference TRBV25-1 and TRBJ1-1, reads EADIYQTPRYLVIGTGKKITLECSQTMGHDKMYWYQQDPGMELHLIHYSYGVNSTEKGDLSSESTVSRIRTEHFPLTLESARPSHTSQYLCASSSRLNTEAFFGQGTRLTVV.

Only a few counts were recorded for this clone. The gene calls are TRBV29-1 and TRBJ1-2; D ambiguous. The V and J ends lost 6 bases and 2 bases respectively, with 13 bases between them. CDR3 length equals 13 residues. Germline-derived CDR1 and CDR2 are SQVTM and ANQGSEA. CDR3 amino acids: CSVNLPGNYGYTF. The CDR3 nucleotides read TGCAGCGTAAACCTCCCAGGAAACTATGGCTACACCTTC. Looking up the rest from reference TRBV29-1 and TRBJ1-2 gives the full variable domain: SAVISQKPSRDICQRGTSLTIQCQVDSQVTMMFWYRQQPGQSLTLIATANQGSEATYESGFVIDKFPISRPNLTFSTLTVSNMSPEDSSIYLCSVNLPGNYGYTFGSGTRLTVV.

In this sample, this clone turned up many times. The chain recombines TRBV30 with TRBJ1-6; D not certain. V shed 3 bases and J shed 10 bases, with 10 bases lying between them. Germline V gives CDR1 GTSNPN, CDR2 SVGIG (reference sequence). This CDR3 comprises 12 residues. CDR3 DNA: TGTGCCTGGAGCCCTTGGAGATCACCCCTCCACTTT. Its protein is CAWSPWRSPLHF.

The gene calls are TRBV7-9 and TRBJ2-7; 12 bases are shared with TRBD1. The germline V gene has CDR1 SEHNR and CDR2 FQNEAQ (reference sequence). J lost 7 bases, V lost 5 bases, and 9 bases had no gene match. This CDR3 has 15 amino acids. The CDR3 region has the DNA TGTGCCAGCAGCCAAATGGGACAGGGGGCGCGTGAGCAGTACTTC. It encodes CASSQMGQGAREQYF.

The gene calls are TRBV11-2 and TRBJ2-5; TRBD2 agrees at 9 bases. This CDR3 region has 15 residues. V shed 2 bases, J shed 1 base, and the junction held 2 bases outside the gene matches. Per germline, CDR1 SGHAT and CDR2 FQNNGV. The CDR3 region has the DNA TGTGCCAGCAGCTTAATGACTAGCGGCCAAGAGACCCAGTACTTC. As protein: CASSLMTSGQETQYF.